This T cell receptor (beta chain) was obtained from a study of post-analysis software for immune sequencing data. Notes on the study in general: TRBV5-6, TRBV5-1 and TRBV20-1 were among roughly 5 TRBV segments more frequent in patients than controls.

Unique molecular identifiers were built into the TCR beta cDNA libraries. TCRdb recomputed calls from the PCR reads with MiXCR, one row per CDR3 protein. This sample yields 820,000 or so distinct CDR3 sequences, of which roughly 50% are seen a single time; approximately 4.3% belongs to the top ten. This clonotype came up a few times. The antigen is not known. CDR1 is SGHTA and CDR2 is FQGNSA in the germline V gene. This CDR3 region has 16 residues. V shed 5 bases, J shed 7 bases, and the junction held 13 bases outside the gene matches. The receptor comes from a girl aged 10-17 years with multiple sclerosis. This chain joins TRBV7-2 and TRBJ2-1; 8 bases align to TRBD2. Sequences were obtained from blood. CDR3 loop: CASSLRWGGRRNEQFF. In DNA form, the CDR3 reads TGTGCCAGCAGCCTTCGGTGGGGCGGGAGGAGGAATGAGCAGTTCTTC.